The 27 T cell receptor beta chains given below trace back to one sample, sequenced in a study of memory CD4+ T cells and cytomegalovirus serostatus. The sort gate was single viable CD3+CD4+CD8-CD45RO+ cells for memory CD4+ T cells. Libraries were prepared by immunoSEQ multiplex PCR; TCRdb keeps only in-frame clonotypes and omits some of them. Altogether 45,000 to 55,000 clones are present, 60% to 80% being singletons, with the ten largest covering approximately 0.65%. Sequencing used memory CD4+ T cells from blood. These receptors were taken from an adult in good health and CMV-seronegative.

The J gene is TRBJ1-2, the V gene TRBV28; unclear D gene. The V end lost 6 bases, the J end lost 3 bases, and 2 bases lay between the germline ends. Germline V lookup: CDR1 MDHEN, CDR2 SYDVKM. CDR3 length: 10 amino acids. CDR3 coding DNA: TGTGCCAGCAGCTACTATGGCTACACCTTC. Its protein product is CASSYYGYTF.

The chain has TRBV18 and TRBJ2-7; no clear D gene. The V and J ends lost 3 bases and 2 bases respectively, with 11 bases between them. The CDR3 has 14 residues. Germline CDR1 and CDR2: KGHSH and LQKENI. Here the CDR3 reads CASSPLQSAYEQYF. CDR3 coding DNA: TGTGCCAGCTCACCTTTACAGAGCGCCTACGAGCAGTACTTC. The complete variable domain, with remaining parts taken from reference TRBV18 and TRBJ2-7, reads NAGVMQNPRHLVRRRGQEARLRCSPMKGHSHVYWYRQLPEEGLKFMVYLQKENIIDESGMPKERFSAEFPKEGPSILRIQQVVRGDSAAYFCASSPLQSAYEQYFGPGTRLTVT.

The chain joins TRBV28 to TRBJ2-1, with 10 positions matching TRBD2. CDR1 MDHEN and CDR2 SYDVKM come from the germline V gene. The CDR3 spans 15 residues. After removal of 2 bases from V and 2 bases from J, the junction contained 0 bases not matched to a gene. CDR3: CASSLLAGAYNEQFF. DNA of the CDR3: TGTGCCAGCAGTTTACTAGCGGGAGCCTACAATGAGCAGTTCTTC.

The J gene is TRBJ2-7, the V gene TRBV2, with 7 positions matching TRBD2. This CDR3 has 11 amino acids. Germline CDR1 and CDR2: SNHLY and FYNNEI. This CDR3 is CASGRVGEQYF. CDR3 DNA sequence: TGTGCTAGTGGGAGGGTCGGAGAGCAGTACTTC. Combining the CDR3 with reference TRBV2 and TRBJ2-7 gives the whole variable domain EPEVTQTPSHQVTQMGQEVILRCVPISNHLYFYWYRQILGQKVEFLVSFYNNEISEKSEIFDDQFSVERPDGSNFTLKIRSTKLEDSAMYFCASGRVGEQYFGPGTRLTVT.

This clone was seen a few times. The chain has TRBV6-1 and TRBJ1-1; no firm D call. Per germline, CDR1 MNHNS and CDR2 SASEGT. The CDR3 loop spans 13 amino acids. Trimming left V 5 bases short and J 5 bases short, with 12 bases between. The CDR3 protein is CASSPPERTEAFF. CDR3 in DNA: TGTGCCAGCAGTCCCCCGGAGAGAACTGAAGCTTTCTTT.

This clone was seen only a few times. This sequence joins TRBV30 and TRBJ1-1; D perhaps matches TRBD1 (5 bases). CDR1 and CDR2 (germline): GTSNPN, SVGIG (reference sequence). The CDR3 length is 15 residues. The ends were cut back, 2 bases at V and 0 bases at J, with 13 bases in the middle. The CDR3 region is CAWSSGEVLNTEAFF. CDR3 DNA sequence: TGTGCCTGGAGTTCGGGGGAGGTTTTGAACACTGAAGCTTTCTTT. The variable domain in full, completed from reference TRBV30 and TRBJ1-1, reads SQTIHQWPATLVQPVGSPLSLECTVEGTSNPNLYWYRQAAGRGLQLLFYSVGIGQISSEVPQNLSASRPQDRQFILSSKKLLLSDSGFYLCAWSSGEVLNTEAFFGQGTRLTVV.

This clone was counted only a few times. The DNA of the CDR3 is TGTGCCAGCAGTTCAGCTAGGTCCGGGGAGCTGTTTTTT. Translating it yields CASSSARSGELFF. The chain employs TRBV5-4 and TRBJ2-2; D is unclear. The CDR3 is 13 residues long. V lost 5 bases and J lost 6, with 11 bases in between. CDR1 and CDR2 (germline): SGHNT, YYREEE (reference sequence). Based on the CDR3 plus reference TRBV5-4 and TRBJ2-2, the full variable domain is ETGVTQSPTHLIKTRGQQVTLRCSSQSGHNTVSWYQQALGQGPQFIFQYYREEENGRGNFPPRFSGLQFPNYSSELNVNALELDDSALYLCASSSARSGELFFGEGSRLTVL.

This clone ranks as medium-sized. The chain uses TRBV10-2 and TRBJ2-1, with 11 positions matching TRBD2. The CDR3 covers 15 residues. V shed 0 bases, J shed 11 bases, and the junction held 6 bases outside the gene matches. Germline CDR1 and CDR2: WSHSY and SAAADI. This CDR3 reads CASSESFTSGSKQFF. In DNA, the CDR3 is TGCGCCAGCAGTGAGTCCTTTACTAGCGGGAGTAAGCAGTTCTTC.

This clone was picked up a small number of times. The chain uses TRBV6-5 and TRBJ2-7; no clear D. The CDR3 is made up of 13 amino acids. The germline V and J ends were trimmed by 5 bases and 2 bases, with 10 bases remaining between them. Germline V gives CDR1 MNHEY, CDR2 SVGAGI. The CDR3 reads CASSTGWAYEQYF. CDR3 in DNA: TGTGCCAGCAGTACCGGGTGGGCCTACGAGCAGTACTTC.

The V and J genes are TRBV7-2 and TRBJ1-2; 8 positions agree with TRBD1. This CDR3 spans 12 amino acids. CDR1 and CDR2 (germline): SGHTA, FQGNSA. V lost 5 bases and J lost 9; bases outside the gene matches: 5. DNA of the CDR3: TGTGCCAGCAGCCCTCGGACAGGGCGCTACACCTTC. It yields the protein CASSPRTGRYTF.

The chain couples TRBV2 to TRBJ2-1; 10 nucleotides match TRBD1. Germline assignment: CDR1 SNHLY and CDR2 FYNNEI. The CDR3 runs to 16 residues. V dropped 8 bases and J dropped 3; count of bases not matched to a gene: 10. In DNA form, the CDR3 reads TGTGCCAGCTTAGGGTCGGGACAGGGGAACTACAATGAGCAGTTCTTC. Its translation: CASLGSGQGNYNEQFF.

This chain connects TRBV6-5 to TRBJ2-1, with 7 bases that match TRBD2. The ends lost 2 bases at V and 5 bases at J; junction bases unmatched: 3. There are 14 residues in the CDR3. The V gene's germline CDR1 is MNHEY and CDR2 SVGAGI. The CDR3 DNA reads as TGTGCCAGCAGTTACGGGCGGGAGAACAATGAGCAGTTCTTC. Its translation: CASSYGRENNEQFF.

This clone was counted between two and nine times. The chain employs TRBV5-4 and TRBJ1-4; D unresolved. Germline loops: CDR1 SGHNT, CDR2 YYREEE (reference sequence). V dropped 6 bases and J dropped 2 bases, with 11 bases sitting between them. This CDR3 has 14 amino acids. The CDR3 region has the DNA TGTGCCAGCACCCGGGTGGGCACTAATGAAAAACTGTTTTTT. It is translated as CASTRVGTNEKLFF. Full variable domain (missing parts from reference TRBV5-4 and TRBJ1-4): ETGVTQSPTHLIKTRGQQVTLRCSSQSGHNTVSWYQQALGQGPQFIFQYYREEENGRGNFPPRFSGLQFPNYSSELNVNALELDDSALYLCASTRVGTNEKLFFGSGTQLSVL.

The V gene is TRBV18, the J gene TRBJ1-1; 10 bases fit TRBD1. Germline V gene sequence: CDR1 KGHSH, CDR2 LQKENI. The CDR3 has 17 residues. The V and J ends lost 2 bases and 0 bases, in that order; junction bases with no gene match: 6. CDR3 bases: TGTGCCAGCTCACCAAGGGGACAGGGGCCTATGAACACTGAAGCTTTCTTT. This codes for CASSPRGQGPMNTEAFF.

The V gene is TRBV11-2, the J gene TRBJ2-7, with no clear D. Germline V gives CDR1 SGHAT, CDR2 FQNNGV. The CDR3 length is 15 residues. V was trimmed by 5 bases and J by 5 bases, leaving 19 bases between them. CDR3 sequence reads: CASSPLLGLVNEQYF. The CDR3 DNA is TGTGCCAGCAGCCCCCTTTTAGGTCTCGTTAACGAGCAGTACTTC.

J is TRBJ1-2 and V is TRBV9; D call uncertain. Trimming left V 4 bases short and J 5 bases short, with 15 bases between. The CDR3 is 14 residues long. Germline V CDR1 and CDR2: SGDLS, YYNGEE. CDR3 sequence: CASSSLGRGYGYTF. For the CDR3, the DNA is TGTGCCAGCAGCTCGCTCGGTCGCGGGTATGGCTACACCTTC.

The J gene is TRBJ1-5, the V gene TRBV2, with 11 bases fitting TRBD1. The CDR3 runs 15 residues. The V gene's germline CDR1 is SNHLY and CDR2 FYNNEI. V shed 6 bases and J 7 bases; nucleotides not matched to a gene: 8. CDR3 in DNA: TGTGCCAGCAGCCTACCGGGACAGGGGGAGCAGCCCCAGCATTTT. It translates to CASSLPGQGEQPQHF. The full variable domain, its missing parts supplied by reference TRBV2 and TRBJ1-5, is EPEVTQTPSHQVTQMGQEVILRCVPISNHLYFYWYRQILGQKVEFLVSFYNNEISEKSEIFDDQFSVERPDGSNFTLKIRSTKLEDSAMYFCASSLPGQGEQPQHFGDGTRLSIL.

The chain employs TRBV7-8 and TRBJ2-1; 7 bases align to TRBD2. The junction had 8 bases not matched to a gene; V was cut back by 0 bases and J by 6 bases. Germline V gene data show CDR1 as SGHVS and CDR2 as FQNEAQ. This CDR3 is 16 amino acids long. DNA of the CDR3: TGTGCCAGCAGCTTAGCGCACGGCGGGAGAGTCAATGAGCAGTTCTTC. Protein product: CASSLAHGGRVNEQFF.

For the CDR3, the DNA is TGTGCCTGGATGAACAGCCCTCGGAGGTACGAGCAGTACTTC. It codes for CAWMNSPRRYEQYF. V usage is TRBV30 and J usage is TRBJ2-7; D might be TRBD2 (5 bases). The CDR3 covers 14 residues. Trimming cost V 4 bases and J 4 bases, with 17 bases left between them. In germline, CDR1 is GTSNPN, CDR2 SVGIG (reference sequence).

As DNA, the CDR3 is TGTGCCTGGAGTGTCGGCAGGGGCGGTCGTCAGCCCCAGCATTTT. This sequence encodes CAWSVGRGGRQPQHF. V usage is TRBV30 and J usage is TRBJ1-5; D may be TRBD1 (6 bases). Germline V gene data show CDR1 as GTSNPN and CDR2 as SVGIG (reference sequence). This CDR3 has 15 amino acids. V lost 0 bases, J lost 6 bases, and 15 bases lay in between. The full variable domain, in which reference TRBV30 and TRBJ1-5 provide the parts outside the CDR3, is SQTIHQWPATLVQPVGSPLSLECTVEGTSNPNLYWYRQAAGRGLQLLFYSVGIGQISSEVPQNLSASRPQDRQFILSSKKLLLSDSGFYLCAWSVGRGGRQPQHFGDGTRLSIL.

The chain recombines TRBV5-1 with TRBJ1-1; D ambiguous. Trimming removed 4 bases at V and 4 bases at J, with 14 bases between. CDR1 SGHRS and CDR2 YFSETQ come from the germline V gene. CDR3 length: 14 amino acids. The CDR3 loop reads CASSSSPAATEAFF. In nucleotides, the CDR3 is TGCGCCAGCAGCAGTAGTCCGGCGGCCACTGAAGCTTTCTTT. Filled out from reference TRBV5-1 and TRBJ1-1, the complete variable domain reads KAGVTQTPRYLIKTRGQQVTLSCSPISGHRSVSWYQQTPGQGLQFLFEYFSETQRNKGNFPGRFSGRQFSNSRSEMNVSTLELGDSALYLCASSSSPAATEAFFGQGTRLTVV.

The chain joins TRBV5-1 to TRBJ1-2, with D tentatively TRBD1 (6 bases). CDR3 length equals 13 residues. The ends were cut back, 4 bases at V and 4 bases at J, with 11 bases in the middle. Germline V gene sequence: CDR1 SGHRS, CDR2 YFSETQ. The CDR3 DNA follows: TGCGCCAGCAGCACCGGACAGAGCTATGGCTACACCTTC. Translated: CASSTGQSYGYTF.

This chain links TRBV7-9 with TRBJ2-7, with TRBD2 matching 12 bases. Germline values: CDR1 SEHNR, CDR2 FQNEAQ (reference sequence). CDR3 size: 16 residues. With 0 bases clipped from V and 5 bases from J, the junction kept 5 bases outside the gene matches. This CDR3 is CASSLARTSGVDEQYF. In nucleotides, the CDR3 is TGTGCCAGCAGCTTAGCCAGGACTAGCGGGGTGGACGAGCAGTACTTC.

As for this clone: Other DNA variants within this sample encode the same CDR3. The CDR3 nucleotides are TGTGCCAGCAGTAGCGGGGGTTCCTACGAGCAGTACTTC. Protein sequence: CASSSGGSYEQYF. The genes are TRBV28 and TRBJ2-7, with TRBD2 identical over 8 bases. The germline V gene has CDR1 MDHEN and CDR2 SYDVKM. The CDR3 consists of 13 residues. J was trimmed by 1 base and V by 5 bases; bases with no gene match: 1.

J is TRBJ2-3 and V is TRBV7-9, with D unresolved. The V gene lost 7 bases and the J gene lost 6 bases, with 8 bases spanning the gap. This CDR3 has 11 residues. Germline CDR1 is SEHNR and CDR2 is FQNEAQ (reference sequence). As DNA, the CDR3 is TGTGCCAGCACCCTAACGGATACGCAGTATTTT. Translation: CASTLTDTQYF.

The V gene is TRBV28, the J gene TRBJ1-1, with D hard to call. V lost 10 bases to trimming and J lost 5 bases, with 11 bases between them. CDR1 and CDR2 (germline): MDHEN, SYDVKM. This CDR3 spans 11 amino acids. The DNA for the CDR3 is TGTGCCACCACAAGGAGGACTGAAGCTTTCTTT. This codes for CATTRRTEAFF.

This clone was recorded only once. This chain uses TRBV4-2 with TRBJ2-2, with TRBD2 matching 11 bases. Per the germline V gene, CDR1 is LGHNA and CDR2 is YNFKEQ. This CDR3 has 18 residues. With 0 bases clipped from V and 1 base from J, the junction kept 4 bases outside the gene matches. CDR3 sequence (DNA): TGTGCCAGCAGCCAAGAGGCACTAGCGGGGGTGAACACCGGGGAGCTGTTTTTT. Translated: CASSQEALAGVNTGELFF.